This TCR beta chain was identified during a study of blood T cells in healthy people across ages. Overall study findings and caveats: CMV status of donors was unknown, possibly confounding expanded clonotype changes.

This clonotype was recorded many times. What it recognizes is unknown. A second PCR of about 6 to 12 cycles used a sample-barcoded 5' primer and a J-beta primer mix. TCRdb redid the calling of the 5' RACE reads with MiXCR, one entry per CDR3 protein. The sample holds about 1.6 million distinct CDR3 sequences, around 35% seen once. This CDR3 spans 17 amino acids. Specimen: blood. This rearrangement joins TRBV21-1 to TRBJ2-6; the D call TRBD1 from the table was never checked on the DNA. TRBV21-1 is a listed pseudogene. This sequence originates from a woman between 25 and 40 years old in good health. CDR3: CASSRLSGGPGANVLTF. Written as DNA, the CDR3 is TGTGCCAGCAGCCGCCTGTCCGGGGGGCCTGGGGCCAACGTCCTGACTTTC.